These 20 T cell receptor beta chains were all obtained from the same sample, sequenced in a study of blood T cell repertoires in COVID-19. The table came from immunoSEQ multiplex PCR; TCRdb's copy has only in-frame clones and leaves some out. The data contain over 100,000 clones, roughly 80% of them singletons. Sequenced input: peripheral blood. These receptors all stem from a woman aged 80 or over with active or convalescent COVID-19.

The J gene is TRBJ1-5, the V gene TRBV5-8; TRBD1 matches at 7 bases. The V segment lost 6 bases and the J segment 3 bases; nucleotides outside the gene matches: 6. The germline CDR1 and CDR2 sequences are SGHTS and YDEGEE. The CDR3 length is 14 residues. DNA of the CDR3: TGTGCCAGCACCGTACAGGGGAACAATCAGCCCCAGCATTTT. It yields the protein CASTVQGNNQPQHF.

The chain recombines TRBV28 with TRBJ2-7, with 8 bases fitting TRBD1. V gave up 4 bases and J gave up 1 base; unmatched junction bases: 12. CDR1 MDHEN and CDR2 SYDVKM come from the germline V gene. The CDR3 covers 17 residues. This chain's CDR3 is CASSSPHRTGQSYEQYF. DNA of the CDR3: TGTGCCAGCAGTTCCCCTCATCGGACAGGGCAGTCCTACGAGCAGTACTTC.

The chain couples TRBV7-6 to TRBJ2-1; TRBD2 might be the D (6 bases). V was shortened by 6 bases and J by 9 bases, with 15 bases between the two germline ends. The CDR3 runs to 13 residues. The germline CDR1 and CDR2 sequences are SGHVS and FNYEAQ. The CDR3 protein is CASREASVGEQFF. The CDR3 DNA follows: TGTGCCAGCAGAGAGGCTAGCGTGGGTGAGCAGTTCTTC.

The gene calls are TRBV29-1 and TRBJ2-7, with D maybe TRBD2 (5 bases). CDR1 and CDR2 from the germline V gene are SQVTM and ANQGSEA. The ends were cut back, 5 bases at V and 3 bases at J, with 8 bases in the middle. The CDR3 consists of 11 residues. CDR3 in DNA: TGCAGCGTTCTAGGGAGCTACGAGCAGTACTTC. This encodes CSVLGSYEQYF.

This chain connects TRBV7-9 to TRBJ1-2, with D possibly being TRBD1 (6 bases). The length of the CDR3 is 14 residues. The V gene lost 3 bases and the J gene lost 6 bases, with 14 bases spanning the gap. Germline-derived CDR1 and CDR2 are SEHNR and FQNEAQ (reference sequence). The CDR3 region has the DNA TGTGCCAGCAGCTTTTCGTGGCAGGGGAATGGCTACACCTTC. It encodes CASSFSWQGNGYTF.

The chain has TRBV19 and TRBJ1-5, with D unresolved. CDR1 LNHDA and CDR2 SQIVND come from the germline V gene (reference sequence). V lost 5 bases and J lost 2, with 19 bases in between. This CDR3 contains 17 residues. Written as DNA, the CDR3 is TGTGCCAGTAGTTCCGGACTCCTTGCTAATGGCAATCAGCCCCAGCATTTT. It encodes CASSSGLLANGNQPQHF.

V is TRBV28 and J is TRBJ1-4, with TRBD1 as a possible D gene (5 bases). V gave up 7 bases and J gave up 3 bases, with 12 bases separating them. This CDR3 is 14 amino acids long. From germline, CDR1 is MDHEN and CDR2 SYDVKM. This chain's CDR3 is CASIHRTSNEKLFF. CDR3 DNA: TGTGCCAGCATTCACAGGACCTCTAATGAAAAACTGTTTTTT.

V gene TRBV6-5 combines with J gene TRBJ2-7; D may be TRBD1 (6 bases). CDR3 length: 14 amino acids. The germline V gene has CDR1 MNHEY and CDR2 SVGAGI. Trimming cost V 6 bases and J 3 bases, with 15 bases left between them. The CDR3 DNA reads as TGTGCCAGCAGGAGCAGGGGCGCCGGCTACGAGCAGTACTTC. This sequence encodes CASRSRGAGYEQYF.

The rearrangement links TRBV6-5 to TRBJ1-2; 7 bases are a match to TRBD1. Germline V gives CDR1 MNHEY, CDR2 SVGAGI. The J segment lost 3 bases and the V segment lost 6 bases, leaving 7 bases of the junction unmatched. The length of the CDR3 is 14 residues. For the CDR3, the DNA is TGTGCCAGCAGCCCCCCGGGACAGCACTATGGCTACACCTTC. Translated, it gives CASSPPGQHYGYTF.

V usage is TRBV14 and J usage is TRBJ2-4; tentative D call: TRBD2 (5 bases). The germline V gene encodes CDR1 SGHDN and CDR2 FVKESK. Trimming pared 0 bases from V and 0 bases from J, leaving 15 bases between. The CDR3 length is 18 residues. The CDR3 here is CASSQDSFEGLAKNIQYF. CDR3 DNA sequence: TGTGCCAGCAGCCAAGATTCTTTCGAGGGCCTAGCCAAAAACATTCAGTACTTC. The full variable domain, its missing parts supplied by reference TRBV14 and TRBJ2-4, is EAGVTQFPSHSVIEKGQTVTLRCDPISGHDNLYWYRRVMGKEIKFLLHFVKESKQDESGMPNNRFLAERTGGTYSTLKVQPAELEDSGVYFCASSQDSFEGLAKNIQYFGAGTRLSVL.

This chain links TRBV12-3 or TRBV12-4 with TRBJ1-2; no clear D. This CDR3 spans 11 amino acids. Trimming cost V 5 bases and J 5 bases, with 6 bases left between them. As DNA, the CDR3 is TGTGCCAGCAGTCAAGCATATGGCTACACCTTC. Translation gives CASSQAYGYTF.

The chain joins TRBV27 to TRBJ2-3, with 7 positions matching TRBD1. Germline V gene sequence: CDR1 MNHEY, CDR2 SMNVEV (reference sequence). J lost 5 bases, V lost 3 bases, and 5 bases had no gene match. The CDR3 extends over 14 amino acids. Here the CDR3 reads CASSFRQGRDTQYF. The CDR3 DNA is TGTGCCAGCAGTTTCCGACAGGGACGAGATACGCAGTATTTT.

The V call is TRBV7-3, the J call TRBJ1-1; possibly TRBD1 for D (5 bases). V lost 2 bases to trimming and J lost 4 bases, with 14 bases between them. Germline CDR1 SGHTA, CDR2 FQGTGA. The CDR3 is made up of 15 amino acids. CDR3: CASSLQGALATEAFF. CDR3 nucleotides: TGTGCCAGCAGCTTACAAGGGGCTCTTGCCACTGAAGCTTTCTTT.

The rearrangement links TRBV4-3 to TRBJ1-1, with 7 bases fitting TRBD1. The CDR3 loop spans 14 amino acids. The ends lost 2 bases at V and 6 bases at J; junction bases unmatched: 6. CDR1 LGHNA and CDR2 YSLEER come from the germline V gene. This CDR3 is CASSQKGALSEAFF. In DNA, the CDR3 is TGCGCCAGCAGCCAAAAGGGGGCTCTGTCTGAAGCTTTCTTT.

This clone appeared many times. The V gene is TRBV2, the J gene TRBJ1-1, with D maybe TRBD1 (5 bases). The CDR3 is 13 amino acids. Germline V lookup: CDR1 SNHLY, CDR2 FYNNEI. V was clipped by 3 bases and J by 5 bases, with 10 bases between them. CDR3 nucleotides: TGTGCCAGCAGTGACGGGGGGACGACTGAAGCTTTCTTT. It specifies CASSDGGTTEAFF.

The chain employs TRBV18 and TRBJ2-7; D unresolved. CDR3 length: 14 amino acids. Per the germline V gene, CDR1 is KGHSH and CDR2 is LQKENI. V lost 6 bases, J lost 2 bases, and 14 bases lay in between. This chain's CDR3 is CASSPNSIPYEQYF. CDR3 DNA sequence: TGTGCCAGCTCTCCGAACAGTATCCCCTACGAGCAGTACTTC.

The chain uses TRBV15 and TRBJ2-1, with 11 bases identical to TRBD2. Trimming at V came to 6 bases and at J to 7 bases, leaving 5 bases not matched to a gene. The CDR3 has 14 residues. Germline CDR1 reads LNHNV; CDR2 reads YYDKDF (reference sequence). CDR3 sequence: CATRTSGVDNEQFF. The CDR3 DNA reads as TGTGCCACCAGGACTAGCGGGGTAGATAATGAGCAGTTCTTC.

CDR3 in amino acids: CATSRATDKLFF. The CDR3 DNA is TGTGCCACCAGCAGAGCAACAGACAAACTGTTTTTT. V is TRBV15 and J is TRBJ1-4; D ambiguous. The CDR3 runs to 12 residues. V was cut by 1 base and J by 11 bases, with 8 bases left in between. CDR1 LNHNV and CDR2 YYDKDF come from the germline V gene (reference sequence).

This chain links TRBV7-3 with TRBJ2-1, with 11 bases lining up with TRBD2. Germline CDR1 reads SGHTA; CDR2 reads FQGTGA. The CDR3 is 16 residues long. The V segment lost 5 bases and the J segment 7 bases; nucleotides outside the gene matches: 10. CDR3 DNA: TGTGCCAGCAGCCCCCGACTAGCGGGAACCTTAAATGAGCAGTTCTTC. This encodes CASSPRLAGTLNEQFF. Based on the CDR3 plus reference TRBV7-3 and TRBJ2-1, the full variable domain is GAGVSQTPSNKVTEKGKYVELRCDPISGHTALYWYRQSLGQGPEFLIYFQGTGAADDSGLPNDRFFAVRPEGSVSTLKIQRTERGDSAVYLCASSPRLAGTLNEQFFGPGTRLTVL.

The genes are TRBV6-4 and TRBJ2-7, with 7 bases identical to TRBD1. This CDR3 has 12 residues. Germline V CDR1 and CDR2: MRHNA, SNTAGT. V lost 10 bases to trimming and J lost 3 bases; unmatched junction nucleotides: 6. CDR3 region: CAMMTGIYEQYF. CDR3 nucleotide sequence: TGTGCCATGATGACAGGGATCTACGAGCAGTACTTC.